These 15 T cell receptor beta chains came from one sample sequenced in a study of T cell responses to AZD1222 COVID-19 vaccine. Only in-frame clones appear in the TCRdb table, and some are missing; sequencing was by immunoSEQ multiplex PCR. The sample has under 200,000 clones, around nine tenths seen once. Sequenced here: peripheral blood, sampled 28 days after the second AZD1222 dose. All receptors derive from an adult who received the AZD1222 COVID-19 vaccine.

CDR3 coding DNA: TGCGCCAGCAGCTGGACCACCGGGGAGCTGTTTTTT. This translates into CASSWTTGELFF. The rearrangement joins TRBV5-1 to TRBJ2-2, with D hard to call. Between the trimmed V and J ends, which lost 3 bases and 4 bases, there was a span of 4 bases. Germline V gene lookup returns CDR1 SGHRS and CDR2 YFSETQ. The CDR3 sequence is 12 residues long.

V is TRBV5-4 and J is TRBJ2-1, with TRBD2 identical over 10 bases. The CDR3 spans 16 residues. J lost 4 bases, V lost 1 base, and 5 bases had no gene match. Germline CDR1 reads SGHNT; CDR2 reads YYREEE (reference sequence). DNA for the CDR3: TGTGCCAGCAGCTTGAGGCTAGCGGGGGTGTACAATGAGCAGTTCTTC. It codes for CASSLRLAGVYNEQFF. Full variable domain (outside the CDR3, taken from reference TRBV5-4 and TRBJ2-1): ETGVTQSPTHLIKTRGQQVTLRCSSQSGHNTVSWYQQALGQGPQFIFQYYREEENGRGNFPPRFSGLQFPNYSSELNVNALELDDSALYLCASSLRLAGVYNEQFFGPGTRLTVL.

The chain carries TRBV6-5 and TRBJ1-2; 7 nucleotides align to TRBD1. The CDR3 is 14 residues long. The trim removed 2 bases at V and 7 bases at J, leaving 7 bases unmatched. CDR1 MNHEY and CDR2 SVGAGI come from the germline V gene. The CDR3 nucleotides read TGTGCCAGCAGTTACCAGACAGGGCTTGGTGGCTACACCTTC. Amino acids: CASSYQTGLGGYTF.

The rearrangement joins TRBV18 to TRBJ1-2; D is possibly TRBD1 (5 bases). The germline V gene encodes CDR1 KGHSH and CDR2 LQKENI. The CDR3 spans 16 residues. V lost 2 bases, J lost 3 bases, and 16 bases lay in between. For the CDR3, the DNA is TGTGCCAGCTCACCAATCGGAGGGCAGGGTGACTATGGCTACACCTTC. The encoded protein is CASSPIGGQGDYGYTF.

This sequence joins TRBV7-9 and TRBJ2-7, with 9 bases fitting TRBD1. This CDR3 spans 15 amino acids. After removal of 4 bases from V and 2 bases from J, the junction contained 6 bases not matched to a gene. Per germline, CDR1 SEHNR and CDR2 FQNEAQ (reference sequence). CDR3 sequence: CASSSRDRVPYEQYF. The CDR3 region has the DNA TGTGCCAGCAGCTCACGGGACAGGGTACCCTACGAGCAGTACTTC.

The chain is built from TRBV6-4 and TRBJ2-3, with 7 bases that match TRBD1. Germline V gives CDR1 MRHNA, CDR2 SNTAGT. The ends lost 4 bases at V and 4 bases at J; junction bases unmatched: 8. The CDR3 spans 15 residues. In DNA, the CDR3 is TGTGCCAGCAGTGTGGGGCGTACAGGGGCAGATACGCAGTATTTT. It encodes CASSVGRTGADTQYF.

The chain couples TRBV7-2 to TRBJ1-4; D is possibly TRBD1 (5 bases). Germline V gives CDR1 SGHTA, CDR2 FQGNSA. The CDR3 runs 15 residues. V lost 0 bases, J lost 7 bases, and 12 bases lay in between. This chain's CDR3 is CASSLAAGWSEKLFF. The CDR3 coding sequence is TGTGCCAGCAGCTTAGCGGCAGGGTGGAGTGAAAAACTGTTTTTT.

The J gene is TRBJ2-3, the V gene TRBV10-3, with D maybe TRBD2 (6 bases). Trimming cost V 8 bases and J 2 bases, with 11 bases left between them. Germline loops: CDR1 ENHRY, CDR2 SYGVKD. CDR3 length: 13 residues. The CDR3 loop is CAIGGMTTDTQYF. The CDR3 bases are TGTGCCATCGGAGGGATGACCACAGATACGCAGTATTTT.

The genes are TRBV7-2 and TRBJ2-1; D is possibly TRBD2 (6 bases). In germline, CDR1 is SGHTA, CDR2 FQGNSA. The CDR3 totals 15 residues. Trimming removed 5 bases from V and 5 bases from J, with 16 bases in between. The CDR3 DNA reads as TGTGCCAGCAGCCTTAGCGGTAGCATAAACAATGAGCAGTTCTTC. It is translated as CASSLSGSINNEQFF.

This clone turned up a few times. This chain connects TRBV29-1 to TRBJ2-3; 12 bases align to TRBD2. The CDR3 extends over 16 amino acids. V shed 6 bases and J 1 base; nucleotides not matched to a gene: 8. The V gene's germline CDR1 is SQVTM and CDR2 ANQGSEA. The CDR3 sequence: CSVPGLAGGGTDTQYF. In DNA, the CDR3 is TGCAGCGTACCGGGACTAGCGGGTGGTGGCACAGATACGCAGTATTTT.

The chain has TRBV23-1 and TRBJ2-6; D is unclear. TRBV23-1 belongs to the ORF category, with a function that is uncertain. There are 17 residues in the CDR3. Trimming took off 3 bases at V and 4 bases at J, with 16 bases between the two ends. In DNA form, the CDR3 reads TGCGCCAGCAGTCAGGAAATCAGGTATGCAGGGGCCAACGTCCTGACTTTC. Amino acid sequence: CASSQEIRYAGANVLTF.

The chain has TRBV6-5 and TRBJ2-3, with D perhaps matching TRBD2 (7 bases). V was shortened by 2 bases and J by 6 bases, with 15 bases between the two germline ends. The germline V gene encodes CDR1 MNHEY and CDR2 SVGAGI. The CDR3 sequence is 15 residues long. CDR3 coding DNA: TGTGCCAGCAGTTACCATTCCCGGGGGGCCGATACGCAGTATTTT. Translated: CASSYHSRGADTQYF.

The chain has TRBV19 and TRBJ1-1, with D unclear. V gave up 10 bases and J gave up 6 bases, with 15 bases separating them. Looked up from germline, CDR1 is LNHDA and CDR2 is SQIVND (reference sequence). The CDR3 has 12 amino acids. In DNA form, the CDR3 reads TGTGCCACAAGGGTGGGGTACGCTGAAGCTTTCTTT. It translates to CATRVGYAEAFF.

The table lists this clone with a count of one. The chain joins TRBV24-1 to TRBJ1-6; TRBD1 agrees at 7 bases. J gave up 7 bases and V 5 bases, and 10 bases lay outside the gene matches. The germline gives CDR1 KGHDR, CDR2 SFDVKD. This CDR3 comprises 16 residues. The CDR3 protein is CATSVRPRDRNSPLHF. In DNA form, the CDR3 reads TGTGCCACCAGTGTACGTCCCCGGGACAGAAATTCACCCCTCCACTTT.

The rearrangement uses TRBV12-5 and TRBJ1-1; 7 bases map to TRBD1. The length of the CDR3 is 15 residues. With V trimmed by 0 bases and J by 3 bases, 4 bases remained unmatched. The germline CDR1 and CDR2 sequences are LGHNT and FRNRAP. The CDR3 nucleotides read TGTGCTAGTGGTTTGGTAGAGACAGGGTACACTGAAGCTTTCTTT. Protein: CASGLVETGYTEAFF.